This T cell receptor beta chain is drawn from a study of neurological immune-mediated disorders. The study, taken as a whole, reports: CDR3 amino acid sequences of expanded clones were not shared across subjects, a result suggesting private repertoires in all groups. According to phylogenetic grouping, one related-CDR3 cluster, a possible signature, contained the repertoires of 18 of 34 multiple sclerosis patients.

MiXCR was run by TCRdb on the 5' RACE reads, yielding one entry per CDR3 protein. The top ten hold around 2% of the sample, which has roughly 43,000 distinct CDR3 sequences, 1.5% to 2% seen once. The unsorted libraries originated from 2 million PBMCs that had been stored at -80 C. In its sample, this clonotype was seen many times. Its matching antigen is unknown. V was pared by 5 bases and J by 5 bases, with 12 bases between. The CDR3 is 13 residues long. Germline V lookup: CDR1 SEHNR, CDR2 FQNEAQ (reference sequence). Sequenced sample: PBMCs. The receptor's source is a woman aged 40-49 years with multiple sclerosis. This chain uses TRBV7-9 with TRBJ2-5; D gene ambiguous. The CDR3 DNA reads as TGTGCCAGCAGCCTACCATATCCGGAGACCCAGTACTTC. Amino acids: CASSLPYPETQYF.